This entry lists 13 T cell receptor beta chains sequenced from one sample in a study of blood T cell repertoires in COVID-19. Assay: immunoSEQ multiplex PCR; the TCRdb copy retains only in-frame clones and omits some. This repertoire shows more than 200,000 clones, nearly 90% found once; its top ten account for approximately 2%. The sequencing sample was made of peripheral blood. Receptors were obtained from a woman aged 40 to 55 who had recovered from COVID-19.

This CDR3 reads CASSFTVRGASGANVLTF. The CDR3 DNA reads TGTGCCAGCAGTTTTACGGTCAGGGGGGCGTCTGGGGCCAACGTCCTGACTTTC. V usage is TRBV6-2 or TRBV6-3 and J usage is TRBJ2-6; possible D gene TRBD1, 7 bases. Trimming left V 4 bases short and J 1 base short, with 17 bases between. Germline CDR1 reads MNHEY; CDR2 reads SVGEGT. The CDR3 runs 18 residues.

The rearrangement links TRBV15 to TRBJ2-7; 8 bases map to TRBD1. CDR3 size: 16 residues. V lost 0 bases, J lost 0 bases, and 4 bases stayed unmatched. Germline V lookup: CDR1 LNHNV, CDR2 YYDKDF (reference sequence). The CDR3 loop is CATSRDVTGDSYEQYF. The CDR3 DNA reads TGTGCCACCAGCAGAGATGTGACAGGGGACTCCTACGAGCAGTACTTC. Together with reference TRBV15 and TRBJ2-7, the CDR3 gives the full variable domain: DAMVIQNPRYQVTQFGKPVTLSCSQTLNHNVMYWYQQKSSQAPKLLFHYYDKDFNNEADTPDNFQSRRPNTSFCFLDIRSPGLGDTAMYLCATSRDVTGDSYEQYFGPGTRLTVT.

This clone was found once. The chain combines TRBV6-5 with TRBJ2-5; 8 bases match TRBD2. The ends lost 6 bases at V and 4 bases at J; junction bases unmatched: 10. The CDR3 has 15 residues. CDR1 MNHEY and CDR2 SVGAGI come from the germline V gene. The CDR3 DNA is TGTGCCAGCAGCCCGGGCCCCCGGGAGGGAGAGACCCAGTACTTC. Residues: CASSPGPREGETQYF.

CDR3: CASRDDRGPTNEQFF. CDR3 coding DNA: TGTGCCAGCAGAGACGACAGGGGGCCCACCAATGAGCAGTTCTTC. This chain connects TRBV6-5 to TRBJ2-1, with 10 bases aligning to TRBD1. The germline CDR1 and CDR2 sequences are MNHEY and SVGAGI. V shed 6 bases, J shed 6 bases, and the junction held 8 bases outside the gene matches. The CDR3 covers 15 residues.

V gene TRBV19 combines with J gene TRBJ2-5; TRBD2 agrees at 13 bases. The germline V gene has CDR1 LNHDA and CDR2 SQIVND (reference sequence). The CDR3 sequence is 16 residues long. The V and J ends lost 4 bases and 5 bases, in that order; junction bases with no gene match: 7. The CDR3 here is CASSTRLAGGGETQYF. CDR3 coding DNA: TGTGCCAGTAGTACAAGACTAGCGGGAGGTGGTGAGACCCAGTACTTC.

This clone was counted a few times. V is TRBV21-1 and J is TRBJ1-2; the table's TRBD1 call for D was not verified on the DNA. TRBV21-1 constitutes a pseudogene. The CDR3 totals 20 residues. The CDR3 region has the DNA TGTGCCAGCAGCAAATGGAAAGGGGGGACAGGCCAACTCGGGAACTATGGCTACACCTTC. This translates into CASSKWKGGTGQLGNYGYTF.

The chain uses TRBV5-6 and TRBJ1-2, with unresolved D. The ends were cut back, 0 bases at V and 8 bases at J, with 20 bases in the middle. Per the germline V gene, CDR1 is SGHDT and CDR2 is YYEEEE. This CDR3 has 16 residues. The CDR3 sequence: CASSLAEQPVWRGYTF. The CDR3 DNA sequence: TGTGCCAGCAGCTTGGCGGAGCAGCCCGTGTGGAGGGGCTACACCTTC.

V gene TRBV6-5 combines with J gene TRBJ2-1; TRBD2 matches at 11 bases. Losses at the gene ends were 8 bases for V and 9 bases for J; bases not matched to a gene: 9. Germline V gene sequence: CDR1 MNHEY, CDR2 SVGAGI. This CDR3 contains 14 residues. CDR3 nucleotides: TGTGCCAGCTCTGGACTAGCGGGTTTAGGTGAGCAGTTCTTC. As protein: CASSGLAGLGEQFF.

This chain links TRBV4-3 with TRBJ2-2, with TRBD2 identical over 8 bases. The CDR3 is 20 amino acids. The germline CDR1 and CDR2 sequences are LGHNA and YSLEER. V trimming: 0 bases; J trimming: 0 bases; junction bases outside the gene matches: 12. This chain's CDR3 is CASSQDSAASGQPNTGELFF. The CDR3 nucleotides read TGCGCCAGCAGCCAAGACTCGGCGGCTAGCGGGCAACCGAACACCGGGGAGCTGTTTTTT.

The count of this clone is one. The chain carries TRBV19 and TRBJ1-1; D might be TRBD1 (6 bases). Germline loops: CDR1 LNHDA, CDR2 SQIVND (reference sequence). The CDR3 extends over 15 amino acids. The V and J ends lost 5 bases and 2 bases respectively, with 15 bases between them. The CDR3 spells CASSLRGQVNTEAFF. The CDR3 DNA is TGTGCCAGTAGTCTCCGGGGACAAGTAAACACTGAAGCTTTCTTT. Full variable domain (missing parts from reference TRBV19 and TRBJ1-1): DGGITQSPKYLFRKEGQNVTLSCEQNLNHDAMYWYRQDPGQGLRLIYYSQIVNDFQKGDIAEGYSVSREKKESFPLTVTSAQKNPTAFYLCASSLRGQVNTEAFFGQGTRLTVV.

The genes are TRBV11-3 and TRBJ2-5; 12 nucleotides agree with TRBD1. Trimming removed 4 bases from V and 2 bases from J; junction bases left unmatched: 17. The CDR3 is 20 residues long. The germline gives CDR1 SGHNT, CDR2 YENEEA. CDR3 residues: CASSSWDRGRKAGGQETQYF. For the CDR3, the DNA is TGTGCCAGCAGCTCCTGGGACAGGGGGCGCAAGGCGGGAGGGCAAGAGACCCAGTACTTC.

J is TRBJ1-3 and V is TRBV7-9; D may be TRBD1 (5 bases). Trimming shortened V by 0 bases and J by 5 bases, and 11 bases separated the two germline ends. The germline CDR1 and CDR2 sequences are SEHNR and FQNEAQ (reference sequence). This CDR3 contains 15 residues. CDR3 protein: CASSLAGGLRNTIYF. The CDR3 nucleotides read TGTGCCAGCAGCTTAGCGGGGGGTCTCAGAAACACCATATATTTT.

The rearrangement uses TRBV5-6 and TRBJ2-3; TRBD1 matches 8 bases. V lost 2 bases, J lost 8 bases, and 10 bases stayed unmatched. This CDR3 comprises 15 residues. Per the germline V gene, CDR1 is SGHDT and CDR2 is YYEEEE. The CDR3 DNA follows: TGTGCCAGCAGCTTCGGACAGGGAGTCCCTTTTACGCAGTATTTT. As protein: CASSFGQGVPFTQYF.